This T cell receptor beta chain came from a study of Graves' ophthalmopathy and Graves' hyperthyroidism. Study-wide context: Ophthalmopathy not arising within 18 months of follow-up defined hyperthyroidism as stable.

For repertoire sequencing, the TCR beta CDR3 regions were amplified from RNA transcripts. Following a first-round RT-PCR that used HTBI primers, a second-round multiplex PCR was carried out. TCRdb re-called the multiplex PCR reads with MiXCR, one entry per CDR3 protein. Of a few hundred thousand distinct CDR3 sequences listed, under 40% are singletons. As diagnostic evidence, clinical symptoms, serum thyroxine, TRAb, thyroid ultrasound and orbital computed tomography were relied upon. J lost 1 base, V lost 5 bases, and 6 bases had no gene match. The CDR3 loop spans 15 amino acids. From germline, CDR1 is SGHVS and CDR2 FQNEAQ. The sample holds many counts of this clonotype.

The TCR sequence derives from an adult man with Graves' hyperthyroidism. The chain uses TRBV7-8 and TRBJ2-7; 9 nucleotides align to TRBD1. The sequencing input was peripheral blood or thyroid tissue (not recorded which). CDR3 sequence reads: CASSAWDRVSYEQYF. The CDR3 region has the DNA TGTGCCAGCAGCGCCTGGGACAGGGTATCCTACGAGCAGTACTTC. The variable domain in full, completed from reference TRBV7-8 and TRBJ2-7, reads GAGVSQSPRYKVAKRGQDVALRCDPISGHVSLFWYQQALGQGPEFLTYFQNEAQLDKSGLPSDRFFAERPEGSVSTLKIQRTQQEDSAVYLCASSAWDRVSYEQYFGPGTRLTVT.